This entry describes one T cell receptor beta chain. Its antigen is unknown. The record has no base qualities; no much larger clone is one base away. The record originates from a study of shared clonotypes between healthy human individuals (dated by TCRdb to about 2020). Study-level background: A few men and a couple of women, aged 18 to 49 years, made up the cohort. For each donor, three plates each were used for CD4 naive and CD4 memory, two plates were used for CD8 naive, and one plate was used for CD8 memory. The study deeply sequenced blood TCR repertoires of about 5 healthy adults to estimate repertoire size and the extent of clonotype sharing between individuals. Different laboratories and diverse techniques were used to prepare libraries and sequence TCR repertoires, to increase sequencing depth and limit assay-specific biases. Per donor, leukapheresis produced somewhere between about 0.94 and 9 billion PBMCs. General study outcomes and caveats: Sampling was restricted to blood, and TCR repertoires in tissues likely differ from the TCR repertoires found in blood. Based on pairwise subsampling, the degree of clonotype sharing among donors was expected to be affected by sequencing depth. When a handful of donors were compared, the shared fraction of clonotypes was about 5.4% for naive CD4, 3% to 4% for naive CD8, roughly 2.3% for memory CD4, and less than 0.45% for memory CD8. Estimated clonotype richness was generally larger for naive than for memory subsets. Rarefaction of sorted-subset datasets indicated incomplete sequencing despite the large sequencing depth. Clonotypes shared by all four sorted-subset donors showed higher generation probabilities than non-shared clonotypes. Because the study included a small number of donors, the genetic and exposure-history diversity represented was limited.

The donors were healthy, HIV-negative adults with no recently reported acute infections or vaccinations. All donors were Caucasian adults living in Nashville, Tennessee, USA. CD4+ T cells were enriched through magnetic negative selection, after which naive cells were positively selected on CD45RA and the remaining negative fraction served as the memory subset. Blood was collected by leukapheresis, and PBMCs were isolated by Ficoll-Histopaque density gradient centrifugation and then cryopreserved in liquid nitrogen vapor phase. Analytical flow cytometry was used to check the purity and quantity of each magnetically sorted T cell population. Genomic DNA was isolated from every sorted fraction and measured by UV absorbance on a Nanodrop 2000c. Reading the germline V gene gives CDR1 SGHVS and CDR2 FQNEAQ. V and J are trimmed by 6 bases and 6 bases, and the gene matches miss 7 bases of the junction. Counted from cysteine to phenylalanine, this CDR3 has 14 amino acids. Here the CDR3 DNA is all that survives: 42 bases in frame from base 1.

Using the deep immunoSEQ assay, TCR CDR3 regions were amplified from genomic DNA by multiplex PCR. Genomic DNA extracted from each cell subset was distributed evenly over all wells of several immunoSEQ 96-well plates, and each plate served as one replicate. For sorted subsets, each replicate PCR was loaded with about 0.2 ug genomic DNA, equivalent to some 27,000 T cell genomes. Purified libraries were measured with a Qubit 3.0 fluorometer, size-checked on a Bioanalyzer 2100, and measured again with the KAPA Library Quantification kit. Every immunoSEQ 96-well plate was sequenced on a dedicated single-read 150-cycle Illumina NextSeq 550 flow cell. Per the source publication's procedure: The immunoSEQ output contained only junctional sequences without quality scores, so filtering could not match that applied to full-length reads. To assign V/J genes and CDR3, sequences were annotated against IMGT germline references using PyIR, a Python wrapper for IgBLAST v1.9. Reads were filtered out if the reads had weak V/J assignments (E-value above 1e-6), no CDR3, stop codons, out-of-frame junctions, or ambiguous translated residues. V3J clonotypes were defined as sequences sharing the same inferred V gene, J gene, and CDR3 amino acid sequence. Percentage overlap between repertoires was calculated by dividing the number of shared unique clonotypes by the size of the smaller repertoire. RTK rarefaction, the Chao1 estimator, and Recon v2.1 estimates of unobserved clonotypes were used to assess repertoire richness. Generation probabilities for all TCRbeta clonotypes obtained by the gDNA method from a handful of donors were computed using OLGA. Drawn from immuneACCESS, this table holds only the in-frame rearrangements with V and J called that TCRdb kept. Clones are partly lost; checked studies trace under half to an unresolved V gene and leave the rest unexplained. V, J and clone size were drawn from that table, and D and trimming were deduced from the DNA. The sample contains about 670,000 clones, roughly 78% of them found a single time. Of the sample, approximately 2% falls within the top ten clones.

The sequence was collected from a woman aged 30 to 39 in good health. Recombination connected TRBV7-8 to TRBJ2-7, and TRBD2 aligns with 11 junction nucleotides. The specimen was memory CD4+ T cells sorted from blood. This specimen's cell subset or site label, per the study, means: CD45RA-negative fraction. CDR3 loop: CASRSTSGSSEQYF. The sequenced DNA: TGTGCCAGCAGGTCCACTAGCGGGAGTAGCGAGCAGTACTTC.